The 29 T cell receptor beta chains below were found in one sample sequenced in a study of T cell responses to AZD1222 COVID-19 vaccine. Measured with immunoSEQ multiplex PCR; TCRdb has only the in-frame clones, and not every one. The sample gives about 120,000 clones, about 83% of which show up once; 12% is in the top ten. Sequenced here: peripheral blood, sampled on day 0 of AZD1222 vaccination. The receptors here all came from an adult in good health.

This chain uses TRBV10-3 with TRBJ1-1; no clear D. V gave up 4 bases and J gave up 4 bases, with 10 bases separating them. Germline V gene data show CDR1 as ENHRY and CDR2 as SYGVKD. The CDR3 is 13 amino acids. The CDR3: CAISVGGSTEAFF. Here the CDR3 DNA reads TGTGCCATCAGTGTAGGCGGGAGCACTGAAGCTTTCTTT.

CDR3 DNA sequence: TGTGCCAGCAGGACTAGCGGGAGTTACGAGCAGTACTTC. Encoded protein: CASRTSGSYEQYF. The J gene is TRBJ2-7, the V gene TRBV6-5, with TRBD2 matching over 12 bases. After removal of 6 bases from V and 4 bases from J, the junction contained 1 base not matched to a gene. The CDR3 totals 13 residues. The germline V gene has CDR1 MNHEY and CDR2 SVGAGI.

V gene TRBV21-1 combines with J gene TRBJ2-3; the table's D call TRBD2 went unverified against the DNA. TRBV21-1 is an annotated pseudogene. This CDR3 is built from 14 residues. Here the CDR3 DNA reads TGTGCCGGGCGGAGGGACCGGAGCACAGATACGCAGTATTTT. Translation: CAGRRDRSTDTQYF.

The gene calls are TRBV5-1 and TRBJ1-2; perhaps TRBD1 as D (6 bases). V was trimmed by 0 bases and J by 2 bases, leaving 11 bases between them. There are 15 residues in the CDR3. Germline V gene data show CDR1 as SGHRS and CDR2 as YFSETQ. This CDR3 reads CASSLAIQGNYGYTF. CDR3 nucleotides: TGCGCCAGCAGCTTGGCTATCCAGGGGAACTATGGCTACACCTTC. The entire variable domain, with the rest obtained from reference TRBV5-1 and TRBJ1-2, is as follows: KAGVTQTPRYLIKTRGQQVTLSCSPISGHRSVSWYQQTPGQGLQFLFEYFSETQRNKGNFPGRFSGRQFSNSRSEMNVSTLELGDSALYLCASSLAIQGNYGYTFGSGTRLTVV.

This chain connects TRBV7-3 to TRBJ2-3; 8 positions match TRBD2. V shed 2 bases, J shed 3 bases, and the junction held 4 bases outside the gene matches. CDR3 size: 15 residues. CDR1 and CDR2 from the germline V gene are SGHTA and FQGTGA. The CDR3 bases are TGTGCCAGCAGCTTAGTCGGCGGGAGGACAGATACGCAGTATTTT. Translating it yields CASSLVGGRTDTQYF.

V is TRBV6-5 and J is TRBJ1-2; no definite D call. Germline V gene data show CDR1 as MNHEY and CDR2 as SVGAGI. The CDR3 length is 13 residues. The ends were cut back, 6 bases at V and 8 bases at J, with 16 bases in the middle. CDR3 sequence: CASRGDKLGGYTF. The CDR3 DNA reads as TGTGCCAGCAGGGGCGACAAGCTAGGAGGCTACACCTTC.

V gene TRBV28 combines with J gene TRBJ2-5, with TRBD1 as a possible D gene (5 bases). CDR3 length: 14 amino acids. The germline V and J ends were trimmed by 4 bases and 5 bases, with 14 bases remaining between them. The germline V gene encodes CDR1 MDHEN and CDR2 SYDVKM. Written as DNA, the CDR3 is TGTGCCAGCAGTTACGCCCTAGGGGCCGAGACCCAGTACTTC. This translates into CASSYALGAETQYF.

This clone appeared once. The chain carries TRBV9 and TRBJ1-3, with TRBD1 identical over 8 bases. The CDR3 contains 16 residues. J was trimmed by 4 bases and V by 4 bases; bases with no gene match: 10. Germline CDR1 is SGDLS and CDR2 is YYNGEE. In DNA, the CDR3 is TGTGCCAGCAGCCCGGGGACAGGCAGTAGGGGAAACACCATATATTTT. The encoded protein is CASSPGTGSRGNTIYF.

Written as DNA, the CDR3 is TGTGCCAGCAGCCTATTCGGACAGGGGCGGGATGGCTACACCTTC. This gives the protein CASSLFGQGRDGYTF. The chain uses TRBV13 and TRBJ1-2; 9 bases fit TRBD1. CDR3 size: 15 residues. V shed 5 bases, J shed 6 bases, and the junction held 10 bases outside the gene matches. Germline V lookup: CDR1 PRHDT, CDR2 FYEKMQ (reference sequence). Using reference TRBV13 and TRBJ1-2 for the parts outside the CDR3, the full variable domain is AAGVIQSPRHLIKEKRETATLKCYPIPRHDTVYWYQQGPGQDPQFLISFYEKMQSDKGSIPDRFSAQQFSDYHSELNMSSLELGDSALYFCASSLFGQGRDGYTFGSGTRLTVV.

The chain recombines TRBV5-1 with TRBJ2-7; 11 nucleotides agree with TRBD1. CDR3 length: 14 residues. The germline CDR1 and CDR2 sequences are SGHRS and YFSETQ. The junction had 3 bases not matched to a gene; V was cut back by 2 bases and J by 5 bases. CDR3 coding DNA: TGCGCCAGCAGCTTTTCGGGACAGGGGGACGAGCAGTACTTC. Its translation is CASSFSGQGDEQYF. The full variable domain, with the rest looked up from reference TRBV5-1 and TRBJ2-7, is KAGVTQTPRYLIKTRGQQVTLSCSPISGHRSVSWYQQTPGQGLQFLFEYFSETQRNKGNFPGRFSGRQFSNSRSEMNVSTLELGDSALYLCASSFSGQGDEQYFGPGTRLTVT.

The chain is built from TRBV6-5 and TRBJ2-7; tentative D call: TRBD2 (5 bases). This CDR3 spans 15 amino acids. V lost 1 base to trimming and J lost 2 bases, with 12 bases between them. Germline CDR1 and CDR2: MNHEY and SVGAGI. CDR3 protein: CASSYLARDPYEQYF. The DNA for the CDR3 is TGTGCCAGCAGTTACTTGGCCCGGGATCCCTACGAGCAGTACTTC.

The J gene is TRBJ2-4, the V gene TRBV28; D ambiguous. Germline V gene data show CDR1 as MDHEN and CDR2 as SYDVKM. V was cut by 1 base and J by 5 bases, with 3 bases left in between. This CDR3 has 12 amino acids. CDR3 nucleotides: TGTGCCAGCAGTTTATCACAAAACATTCAGTACTTC. Its translation: CASSLSQNIQYF.

The V and J genes are TRBV5-4 and TRBJ1-5; D is possibly TRBD1 (6 bases). CDR1 is SGHNT, CDR2 YYREEE, per germline (reference sequence). V was shortened by 3 bases and J by 6 bases, with 19 bases between the two germline ends. The CDR3 is 16 residues long. The CDR3 sequence: CASSWGLTGRGQPQHF. The CDR3 DNA reads as TGTGCCAGCAGCTGGGGATTAACAGGGAGGGGTCAGCCCCAGCATTTT.

V gene TRBV29-1 combines with J gene TRBJ2-7; perhaps TRBD2 as D (6 bases). Trimming left V 4 bases short and J 6 bases short, with 19 bases between. Germline-derived CDR1 and CDR2 are SQVTM and ANQGSEA. CDR3 length equals 14 residues. CDR3 region: CSVGLGGAQTEQYF. As DNA, the CDR3 is TGCAGCGTTGGGTTGGGCGGGGCGCAAACCGAGCAGTACTTC.

The chain is built from TRBV11-3 and TRBJ2-5; the D gene is possibly TRBD1 (5 bases). Trimming cost V 1 base and J 7 bases, with 10 bases left between them. CDR3 length: 13 residues. Germline V gene lookup returns CDR1 SGHNT and CDR2 YENEEA. CDR3 region: CASSLVPGMTQYF. CDR3 coding DNA: TGTGCCAGCAGCTTAGTCCCAGGGATGACCCAGTACTTC.

This clone was found a few times. Written as DNA, the CDR3 is TGTGCCAGCAGCCCCCCGCAGGGTCGGGAAAAACTGTTTTTT. Amino acids: CASSPPQGREKLFF. This rearrangement joins TRBV7-9 to TRBJ1-4; maybe TRBD1 (5 bases). CDR3 length: 14 residues. Trimming took off 5 bases at V and 8 bases at J, with 15 bases between the two ends. From germline, CDR1 is SEHNR and CDR2 FQNEAQ (reference sequence).

V and J are TRBV3-1 (or the pseudogene TRBV3-2) and TRBJ1-2; D unresolved. The CDR3 runs 15 residues. Trimming took 1 base from V and 4 from J, leaving 13 bases between them. Germline CDR1 and CDR2: LGHDT and YNNKEL (reference sequence). CDR3 region: CASSQGWQTSYGYTF. The DNA of the CDR3 is TGTGCCAGCAGCCAAGGATGGCAGACGTCCTATGGCTACACCTTC.

The rearrangement uses TRBV10-1 and TRBJ2-7; D might be TRBD2 (5 bases). Germline V gene lookup returns CDR1 WNHNN and CDR2 SYGVQD (reference sequence). V lost 0 bases and J lost 0, with 6 bases in between. This CDR3 contains 14 residues. CDR3 bases: TGCGCCAGCAGTGAGTCGAGGGTCTCCTACGAGCAGTACTTC. Residues: CASSESRVSYEQYF.

The genes are TRBV14 and TRBJ2-6, with D uncertain. The CDR3 spans 15 residues. V was trimmed by 1 base and J by 0 bases, leaving 4 bases between them. The germline V gene has CDR1 SGHDN and CDR2 FVKESK. CDR3 amino acids: CASSQGVSGANVLTF. CDR3 DNA: TGTGCCAGCAGCCAAGGGGTCTCTGGGGCCAACGTCCTGACTTTC.

A single count supports this clone. The V call is TRBV7-8, the J call TRBJ1-1, with D perhaps matching TRBD1 (6 bases). The CDR3 is 14 amino acids. Per germline, CDR1 SGHVS and CDR2 FQNEAQ. Trimming pared 5 bases from V and 2 bases from J, leaving 12 bases between. CDR3 in DNA: TGTGCCAGCAGCCCGGTGACAGGTAACACTGAAGCTTTCTTT. Protein product: CASSPVTGNTEAFF.

The chain employs TRBV6-1 and TRBJ1-6; no clear D. Germline loops: CDR1 MNHNS, CDR2 SASEGT. The CDR3 extends over 15 amino acids. V was pared by 1 base and J by 9 bases, with 13 bases between. CDR3 in amino acids: CASSEVGLRGSPLHF. As DNA, the CDR3 is TGTGCCAGCAGTGAAGTTGGCCTTAGAGGTTCACCCCTCCACTTT.

This clone came up once. The chain links TRBV6-2 or TRBV6-3 to TRBJ2-7; D gene uncertain. The V gene's germline CDR1 is MNHEY and CDR2 SVGEGT. The CDR3 consists of 11 residues. The V end lost 4 bases, the J end lost 6 bases, and 7 bases lay between the germline ends. The CDR3 region has the DNA TGTGCCAGCAGTTGGTTAGCCGAGCAGTACTTC. Protein product: CASSWLAEQYF.

This clone was counted only a few times. The chain carries TRBV10-2 and TRBJ1-5, with a possible D match to TRBD1 (6 bases). The CDR3 length is 14 residues. Germline CDR1 reads WSHSY; CDR2 reads SAAADI. Trimming took 4 bases from V and 7 from J, leaving 14 bases between them. The CDR3 sequence is CASSVGRGGQPQHF. The CDR3 nucleotides are TGCGCCAGCAGTGTAGGCAGGGGTGGCCAGCCCCAGCATTTT.

The V call is TRBV28, the J call TRBJ2-1; D call uncertain. The length of the CDR3 is 14 residues. V was trimmed by 6 bases and J by 3 bases, leaving 12 bases between them. The germline V gene has CDR1 MDHEN and CDR2 SYDVKM. The CDR3 DNA is TGTGCCAGCAGCCTCATCGACCGCTACAATGAGCAGTTCTTC. Residues: CASSLIDRYNEQFF.

The gene calls are TRBV18 and TRBJ2-7; D unresolved. V lost 2 bases, J lost 2 bases, and 10 bases lay in between. The CDR3 consists of 14 residues. Germline V gene data show CDR1 as KGHSH and CDR2 as LQKENI. The CDR3 region is CASSPNMGTYEQYF. CDR3 nucleotides: TGTGCCAGCTCACCAAATATGGGGACCTACGAGCAGTACTTC.

The chain recombines TRBV3-1 (or the pseudogene TRBV3-2) with TRBJ2-7; 7 nucleotides agree with TRBD2. After removal of 6 bases from V and 2 bases from J, the junction contained 10 bases not matched to a gene. Germline lookup yields CDR1 LGHDT and CDR2 YNNKEL (reference sequence). CDR3 length: 15 amino acids. CDR3: CASSPVAGATYEQYF. CDR3 DNA sequence: TGTGCCAGCAGTCCGGTGGCGGGAGCTACCTACGAGCAGTACTTC.

The chain employs TRBV5-1 and TRBJ2-3; D is uncertain. The CDR3 sequence is 12 residues long. The germline V gene has CDR1 SGHRS and CDR2 YFSETQ. Trimming removed 4 bases at V and 2 bases at J, with 5 bases between. DNA of the CDR3: TGCGCCAGCAGCGTGCCCACAGATACGCAGTATTTT. Its protein is CASSVPTDTQYF.

The CDR3 loop is CASSLIGTTNTEAFF. CDR3 nucleotide sequence: TGTGCCAGCAGTTTGATTGGGACAACTAACACTGAAGCTTTCTTT. The chain combines TRBV28 with TRBJ1-1; perhaps TRBD1 as D (6 bases). Germline CDR1 reads MDHEN; CDR2 reads SYDVKM. The CDR3 runs to 15 residues. Trimming took off 3 bases at V and 2 bases at J, with 13 bases between the two ends.

For the CDR3, the DNA is TGTGCCAGCAGCCCCGACAGGAGGGCCGGTGAAAAACTGTTTTTT. Translated: CASSPDRRAGEKLFF. This chain links TRBV7-2 with TRBJ1-4; possibly TRBD1 for D (6 bases). CDR3 size: 15 residues. Trimming stripped 5 bases from V and 7 bases from J, with 17 bases between. The germline V gene encodes CDR1 SGHTA and CDR2 FQGNSA. Supplemented by reference TRBV7-2 and TRBJ1-4, the full variable domain reads GAGVSQSPSNKVTEKGKDVELRCDPISGHTALYWYRQSLGQGLEFLIYFQGNSAPDKSGLPSDRFSAERTGGSVSTLTIQRTQQEDSAVYLCASSPDRRAGEKLFFGSGTQLSVL.